The text below deals with one T cell receptor (beta chain). This clonotype has a handful of counts. The specificity of this receptor is unknown. Base-call qualities are not available, and no considerably larger clone is one nucleotide away. Explained via the paper, the treatment or condition label denotes: in vitro stimulation with specific CMV peptide epitopes to enrich CMV-specific T cells. This entry comes from a study of T cell repertoires in cytomegalovirus infection (dated by TCRdb to the late 2010s). General notes on the study: The peptide stimulations were aimed at well-studied HLA-B-restricted epitopes as well as recently identified HLA-C-restricted CMV epitopes, whose presentation resists viral immunomodulation. Donor HLA type was relevant to the analysis, as public TCR beta signatures indicated carriage of CMV infection together with the matching HLA type. Summary of the overall study and its limitations: Carriers of CMV infection plus the relevant HLA type were discriminated by the cumulative frequency of public TCR beta family members in the study cohort and in an independent approximately 400-donor cohort. The ex vivo response was dominated by HLA-C-restricted CMV-specific TCR beta clonotypes, and the single most frequent clonotype in two of eight donors was supplied by these HLA-C-restricted clonotypes.

The data were produced on an Illumina HiSeq 1500. TCRdb passed the public sequencing reads through fastp at Q25 and MiXCR, retaining productive beta sequences. Each CDR3 protein gets just one entry, which takes the most common genes and DNA from the rows behind it. Here the sample has about 920,000 distinct CDR3 sequences; approximately 31% occur a single time. Of the sample, roughly 12% is held by the ten largest clones. CDR1 and CDR2 were assigned from the germline V gene as MNHEY and SVGEGT. From the cysteine up to the phenylalanine, the CDR3 has a length of 18 residues. The only DNA kept is the CDR3, 54 bases in frame from the first base. Deletion took 0 bases off V and 7 bases off J, with a span of 23 bases between the germline ends.

Source: cultured CD8+ T cells from PBMCs, taken from culture after CMV antigen stimulation. The sequence was obtained from a human donor in good health (CMV status not recorded). Some clones in this sample may be carry-over from other donors' samples. The rearrangement joined TRBV6-2 or TRBV6-3 to TRBJ2-3; the D element might be TRBD1 or TRBD2, as each aligns at 6 bases. The CDR3: CASSYSTRGEHPVNTQYF. The DNA sequence is as follows: TGTGCCAGCAGTTACTCGACGAGGGGGGAGCACCCCGTAAATACGCAGTATTTT.